The 27 T cell receptor beta chains reported below all come from one sample, sequenced in a study of T cell responses to AZD1222 COVID-19 vaccine. Sequencing was performed with immunoSEQ multiplex PCR; in TCRdb, only in-frame clones are kept and a portion is missing. The sample comprises more than 85,000 clones, about four fifths of which are singletons, and 4% to 5% rests with the top ten. The sequenced sample was peripheral blood, obtained on day 0 of AZD1222 vaccination. Every receptor here comes from an adult in good health.

This clone came up once. The genes are TRBV11-3 and TRBJ1-5; the D gene is possibly TRBD1 (5 bases). Germline CDR1 reads SGHNT; CDR2 reads YENEEA. The length of the CDR3 is 12 residues. The V and J ends lost 10 bases and 6 bases respectively, with 13 bases between them. The CDR3 DNA is TGTGCCAACTACAAGGGGTCTCAGCCCCAGCATTTT. Translation: CANYKGSQPQHF.

V gene TRBV2 combines with J gene TRBJ2-3; 9 nucleotides match TRBD2. The germline CDR1 and CDR2 sequences are SNHLY and FYNNEI. Trimming removed 8 bases from V and 1 base from J; junction bases left unmatched: 4. The CDR3 runs 14 residues. CDR3 DNA: TGTGCCAGCGGAATAGCGGGAGGCACAGATACGCAGTATTTT. Translated, it gives CASGIAGGTDTQYF.

This sequence joins TRBV6-6 and TRBJ1-6; the D gene is possibly TRBD1 (5 bases). The CDR3 totals 16 residues. Trimming removed 4 bases at V and 9 bases at J, with 19 bases between. Germline loops: CDR1 MNHNY, CDR2 SVGAGI (reference sequence). The chain's CDR3 is CASSSPNQGRSSPLHF. The DNA of the CDR3 is TGTGCCAGCAGTTCCCCCAACCAGGGCCGGAGTTCACCCCTCCACTTT.

The rearrangement links TRBV6-6 to TRBJ1-4; 8 positions match TRBD1. V lost 8 bases to trimming and J lost 7 bases; unmatched junction nucleotides: 3. The CDR3 extends over 12 amino acids. CDR1 and CDR2 from the germline V gene are MNHNY and SVGAGI (reference sequence). In nucleotides, the CDR3 is TGTGCCAGCGGACAGGGAGTTGAAAAACTGTTTTTT. Translating gives CASGQGVEKLFF.

The chain employs TRBV5-8 and TRBJ1-2, with TRBD1 as a possible D gene (6 bases). This CDR3 comprises 15 residues. V was shortened by 4 bases and J by 7 bases, with 20 bases between the two germline ends. Germline V gene data show CDR1 as SGHTS and CDR2 as YDEGEE. The CDR3 spells CASSITGQGTPGYTF. The DNA for the CDR3 is TGTGCCAGCAGCATAACCGGCCAGGGGACGCCTGGCTACACCTTC.

The chain couples TRBV2 to TRBJ2-2, with D tentatively TRBD2 (6 bases). Germline lookup yields CDR1 SNHLY and CDR2 FYNNEI. Between the trimmed V and J ends, which lost 7 bases and 7 bases, there was a span of 13 bases. The CDR3 is 13 amino acids. The CDR3 nucleotides read TGTGCCAGCATTAAACGACTAGACGGGGAGCTGTTTTTT. The encoded protein is CASIKRLDGELFF.

The chain is built from TRBV19 and TRBJ2-3; weak D call: TRBD1 (6 bases). CDR1 LNHDA and CDR2 SQIVND come from the germline V gene (reference sequence). The CDR3 covers 13 residues. Trimming pared 10 bases from V and 5 bases from J, leaving 16 bases between. The CDR3 DNA follows: TGTGCCACGCTGCAGGGGCTGGGAGATACGCAGTATTTT. Its protein is CATLQGLGDTQYF.

This chain uses TRBV18 with TRBJ1-2; TRBD1 matches at 11 bases. CDR3 length: 16 amino acids. J lost 2 bases, V lost 2 bases, and 4 bases had no gene match. CDR1 is KGHSH and CDR2 is LQKENI in the germline V gene. CDR3 protein: CASSPGTGGLNYGYTF. In nucleotides, the CDR3 is TGTGCCAGCTCACCAGGGACAGGGGGATTAAACTATGGCTACACCTTC.

The chain has TRBV5-8 and TRBJ2-3; 9 positions match TRBD1. From germline, CDR1 is SGHTS and CDR2 YDEGEE. The CDR3 contains 16 residues. V gave up 1 base and J gave up 4 bases; unmatched junction bases: 7. The CDR3 reads CASSLLGQGSSDTQYF. The CDR3 DNA follows: TGTGCCAGCAGCTTGCTAGGACAGGGGTCATCAGATACGCAGTATTTT.

The V call is TRBV5-5, the J call TRBJ2-1; D gene ambiguous. Germline lookup yields CDR1 SGHKS and CDR2 YYEKEE (reference sequence). There are 13 residues in the CDR3. Trimming removed 1 base at V and 10 bases at J, with 12 bases between. The CDR3 nucleotides are TGTGCCAGCAGCTTGCTCCCCGGAGAGGAGCAGTTCTTC. Protein sequence: CASSLLPGEEQFF.

The chain has TRBV28 and TRBJ2-7; a weak D match, TRBD2 (7 bases). The V end was cut by 7 bases, the J end by 0 bases, with 16 bases between. From germline, CDR1 is MDHEN and CDR2 SYDVKM. CDR3 length: 15 amino acids. The CDR3 reads CASTLGGGGSYEQYF. The CDR3, as DNA: TGTGCCAGCACTCTAGGGGGGGGCGGCTCCTACGAGCAGTACTTC.

This clone has just a few counts. The chain recombines TRBV7-2 with TRBJ1-2, with 9 bases aligning to TRBD1. J gave up 4 bases and V 4 bases, and 7 bases lay outside the gene matches. This CDR3 has 15 amino acids. Germline V lookup: CDR1 SGHTA, CDR2 FQGNSA. CDR3 amino acids: CASSSHRGLGYGYTF. The CDR3 region has the DNA TGTGCCAGCAGCTCACACAGGGGGCTCGGCTATGGCTACACCTTC.

In this sample, this clone turned up a few times. This chain uses TRBV5-4 with TRBJ1-1; 8 bases align to TRBD1. Germline V lookup: CDR1 SGHNT, CDR2 YYREEE (reference sequence). V dropped 5 bases and J dropped 1; count of bases not matched to a gene: 4. This CDR3 region has 14 residues. CDR3 protein: CASSSGGPNTEAFF. The CDR3 DNA is TGTGCCAGCAGTTCAGGGGGCCCGAACACTGAAGCTTTCTTT.

This clone was seen a few times. The V call is TRBV5-5, the J call TRBJ1-2; 10 nucleotides align to TRBD1. Trimming at V came to 4 bases and at J to 7 bases, leaving 13 bases not matched to a gene. The CDR3 is 16 amino acids. Looked up from germline, CDR1 is SGHKS and CDR2 is YYEKEE (reference sequence). The CDR3 protein is CASSPTGGVGGSGYTF. DNA of the CDR3: TGTGCCAGCAGCCCGACAGGGGGCGTCGGTGGTAGTGGCTACACCTTC.

This chain joins TRBV7-2 and TRBJ1-4; D is unclear. Germline V gene lookup returns CDR1 SGHTA and CDR2 FQGNSA. There are 16 residues in the CDR3. V shed 4 bases and J shed 0 bases, with 12 bases lying between them. The CDR3 sequence is CASSSQPVATNEKLFF. CDR3 coding DNA: TGTGCCAGCAGCTCCCAGCCCGTTGCAACTAATGAAAAACTGTTTTTT.

The chain recombines TRBV5-6 with TRBJ2-3; tentative D call: TRBD2 (5 bases). CDR3 length: 13 amino acids. V was cut by 5 bases and J by 6 bases, with 13 bases left in between. Germline CDR1 reads SGHDT; CDR2 reads YYEEEE. This CDR3 is CASRDSLPDTQYF. CDR3 sequence (DNA): TGTGCCAGCAGGGACTCTCTTCCTGATACGCAGTATTTT.

The chain recombines TRBV19 with TRBJ2-7; D is unclear. The V gene's germline CDR1 is LNHDA and CDR2 SQIVND (reference sequence). The CDR3 length is 15 residues. V lost 0 bases and J 2 bases, leaving 11 bases between the germline ends. The CDR3, as DNA: TGTGCCAGTAGTATAGACTCTTCTGGGCCCTACGAGCAGTACTTC. The encoded protein is CASSIDSSGPYEQYF.

The genes are TRBV7-2 and TRBJ2-7, with D possibly matching TRBD2 (7 bases). CDR1 and CDR2 (germline): SGHTA, FQGNSA. Trimming shortened V by 5 bases and J by 5 bases, and 19 bases separated the two germline ends. This CDR3 spans 15 amino acids. CDR3 amino acids: CASSGGAGVIHEQYF. The DNA of the CDR3 is TGTGCCAGCAGCGGGGGGGCGGGAGTAATCCACGAGCAGTACTTC.

The CDR3, as DNA: TGTGCCAGCAGCTTTCTCGGGGGGGTAAGCTCCTACAATGAGCAGTTCTTC. Translation gives CASSFLGGVSSYNEQFF. The genes are TRBV7-3 and TRBJ2-1; 8 bases agree with TRBD2. The CDR3 extends over 17 amino acids. Trimming removed 3 bases from V and 0 bases from J; junction bases left unmatched: 7. Per germline, CDR1 SGHTA and CDR2 FQGTGA.

The chain's CDR3 is CASSLLRTGELFF. CDR3 in DNA: TGCGCCAGCAGCTTGCTACGAACCGGGGAGCTGTTTTTT. This chain connects TRBV5-1 to TRBJ2-2; D call uncertain. CDR3 length: 13 amino acids. Between the trimmed V and J ends, which lost 1 base and 5 bases, there was a span of 6 bases. From germline, CDR1 is SGHRS and CDR2 YFSETQ.

This sequence joins TRBV6-1 and TRBJ1-1, with 9 bases fitting TRBD1. The CDR3 has 13 residues. Germline-derived CDR1 and CDR2 are MNHNS and SASEGT. The trim removed 6 bases at V and 5 bases at J, leaving 4 bases unmatched. This chain's CDR3 is CASRYRGRTEAFF. The CDR3 coding sequence is TGTGCCAGCAGGTACAGGGGGCGAACTGAAGCTTTCTTT.

The rearrangement links TRBV5-4 to TRBJ2-3; TRBD2 aligns across 8 bases. The V gene's germline CDR1 is SGHNT and CDR2 YYREEE (reference sequence). With 3 bases clipped from V and 6 bases from J, the junction kept 12 bases outside the gene matches. The CDR3 runs 16 residues. CDR3 loop: CASSSKREPRGDTQYF. As DNA, the CDR3 is TGTGCCAGCAGCTCTAAGCGGGAGCCGAGGGGGGATACGCAGTATTTT.

In its sample, this clone was seen a few times. The V call is TRBV7-6, the J call TRBJ2-5; D not certain. Looked up from germline, CDR1 is SGHVS and CDR2 is FNYEAQ. CDR3 length equals 15 residues. V was cut by 5 bases and J by 1 base, with 14 bases left in between. CDR3 coding DNA: TGTGCCAGCAGCCCAGGCTCCGGTTCCCAAGAGACCCAGTACTTC. Translation gives CASSPGSGSQETQYF.

The chain uses TRBV27 and TRBJ1-1; D gene ambiguous. This CDR3 is 13 amino acids long. Germline CDR1 reads MNHEY; CDR2 reads SMNVEV (reference sequence). The germline V and J ends were trimmed by 8 bases and 5 bases, with 15 bases remaining between them. This chain's CDR3 is CASGDTRDTEAFF. The CDR3 DNA sequence: TGTGCCAGCGGTGACACTCGGGATACTGAAGCTTTCTTT.

This chain links TRBV5-4 with TRBJ2-3; D is uncertain. This CDR3 contains 13 residues. CDR1 and CDR2 from the germline V gene are SGHNT and YYREEE (reference sequence). V was pared by 2 bases and J by 3 bases, with 7 bases between. Written as DNA, the CDR3 is TGTGCCAGCAGCTTAGTGGGTACAGATACGCAGTATTTT. Protein sequence: CASSLVGTDTQYF.

The J gene is TRBJ2-7, the V gene TRBV29-1; weak D call: TRBD2 (5 bases). This CDR3 has 12 amino acids. Deletions cut 5 bases from V and 1 base from J, with 9 bases between. Per germline, CDR1 SQVTM and CDR2 ANQGSEA. The CDR3 DNA follows: TGCAGCGTTACCCGGGGATCCTACGAGCAGTACTTC. Translation gives CSVTRGSYEQYF.

V and J are TRBV11-2 and TRBJ2-4; tentatively, D is TRBD2 (6 bases). Per the germline V gene, CDR1 is SGHAT and CDR2 is FQNNGV. V gave up 1 base and J gave up 7 bases, with 11 bases separating them. CDR3 size: 14 residues. Here the CDR3 DNA reads TGTGCCAGCAGCTTAGTTTCGGGAGTGAACATTCAGTACTTC. Translating gives CASSLVSGVNIQYF.